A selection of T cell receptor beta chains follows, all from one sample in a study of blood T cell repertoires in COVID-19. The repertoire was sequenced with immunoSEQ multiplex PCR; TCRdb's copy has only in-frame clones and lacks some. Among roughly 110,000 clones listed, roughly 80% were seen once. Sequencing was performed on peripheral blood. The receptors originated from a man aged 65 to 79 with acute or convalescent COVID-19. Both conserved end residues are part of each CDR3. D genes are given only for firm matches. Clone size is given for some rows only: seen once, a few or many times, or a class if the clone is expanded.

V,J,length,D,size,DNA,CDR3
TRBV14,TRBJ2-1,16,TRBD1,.,TGTGCCAGCAGCCAAGTTTCGGGACAGGGGGGCAATGAGCAGTTCTTC,CASSQVSGQGGNEQFF
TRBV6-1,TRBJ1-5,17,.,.,TGTGCCAGCAGTGAAGCGGGGCGGGGATCGCGCAATCAGCCCCAGCATTTT,CASSEAGRGSRNQPQHF
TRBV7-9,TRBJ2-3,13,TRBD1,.,TGTGCCAGCAGTTCCACAGGGGGAGATACGCAGTATTTT,CASSSTGGDTQYF
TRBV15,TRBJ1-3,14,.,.,TGTGCCACCAGCAGAGCCCCTTCTGGAAACACCATATATTTT,CATSRAPSGNTIYF
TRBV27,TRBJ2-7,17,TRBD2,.,TGTGCCAGCAGTTCCCACTCCTCCTTGACTAGCGGGGGCGAGCAGTACTTC,CASSSHSSLTSGGEQYF
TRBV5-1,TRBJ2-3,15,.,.,TGCGCCAGCAGCTTGAAGCAGGGGCCCTCAGATACGCAGTATTTT,CASSLKQGPSDTQYF
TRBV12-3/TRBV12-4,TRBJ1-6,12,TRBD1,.,TGTGCCAGCAGGACAGGGGTTTCACCCCTCCACTTT,CASRTGVSPLHF
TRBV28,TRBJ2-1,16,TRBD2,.,TGTGCCAGCAGTCTCGGGACTAGCGGGGCGTACAATGAGCAGTTCTTC,CASSLGTSGAYNEQFF
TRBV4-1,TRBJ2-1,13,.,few,TGCGCCAGCAGTCCAAATAGCGGTAATGAGCAGTTCTTC,CASSPNSGNEQFF
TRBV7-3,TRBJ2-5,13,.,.,TGTGCCAGCAGCAGGGGGAGCGGTGAGACCCAGTACTTC,CASSRGSGETQYF
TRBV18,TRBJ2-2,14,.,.,TGTGCCAGCTCCCCTACAGGGAACACCGGGGAGCTGTTTTTT,CASSPTGNTGELFF
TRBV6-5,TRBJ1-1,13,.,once,TGTGCCAGCAGTTTAGGGGGAAGCCTGGAAGCTTTCTTT,CASSLGGSLEAFF